This T cell receptor beta chain was captured in a study of T-cell reconstitution after alpha-beta-depleted transplantation in children. Unique molecular identifiers were used in preparing the TCRbeta library. MiXCR was run by TCRdb on the PCR reads, yielding one entry per CDR3 protein. This sample has roughly 300,000 distinct CDR3 sequences; about a tenth occur once, and the top ten carry 10%. The starting material was PBMCs from the stem cell graft donor, obtained from the stem cell graft. The clonotype was recovered from a human donor who donated a stem cell graft to a child with SCID.

The CDR3 loop reads CASSEYRVSSYEQYF. CDR3 nucleotides: TGTGCCAGCTCAGAATACAGGGTTAGCTCCTACGAGCAGTACTTC. The J gene is TRBJ2-7, the V gene TRBV18; D might be TRBD1 (6 bases). V lost 5 bases, J lost 0 bases, and 14 bases lay in between. The CDR3 covers 15 residues. The germline V gene encodes CDR1 KGHSH and CDR2 LQKENI.